This TCR beta chain was recovered during a study of cytomegalovirus exposure and HLA in healthy donors. Study results and limitations: Analyzed later, association rates of TCRs varied across HLA loci, with DRB1 most and HLA-C fewest.

As regards this clone: Antigen unknown.

Germline assignment: CDR1 LGHNA and CDR2 YSLEER. The CDR3 runs 16 residues. V lost 0 bases and J lost 7, with 18 bases in between. Vbeta (60) and Jbeta (13) primers were used in the PCR. Assay: immunoSEQ multiplex PCR; the TCRdb copy retains only in-frame clones and omits some. The sample records around 130,000 clones, 83% being singletons. The origin of this receptor is a girl aged 2-10 years in good health and CMV-seronegative. The rearrangement uses TRBV4-3 and TRBJ1-2; a possible D gene is TRBD1 (6 bases). Source material: PBMCs. The CDR3 sequence is CASSQEGSRGRSGYTF. The CDR3, as DNA: TGCGCCAGCAGCCAAGAAGGGAGCAGGGGTAGGTCTGGCTACACCTTC.